One sample yielded the 2 T cell receptor beta chains listed below, sequenced in a study of cytomegalovirus exposure and HLA in healthy donors. The PCR contained 60 Vbeta and 13 Jbeta primers. The method was immunoSEQ multiplex PCR; TCRdb's version includes in-frame clones alone and lacks a portion of them. The sample includes 170,000 or so clones, approximately 84% of them seen just once. The specimen sequenced was PBMCs. These receptors were taken from a girl aged 5-17 years in good health and CMV-seropositive.

The chain carries TRBV19 and TRBJ2-2, with D possibly being TRBD1 (5 bases). Trimming left V 4 bases short and J 6 bases short, with 15 bases between. Per the germline V gene, CDR1 is LNHDA and CDR2 is SQIVND (reference sequence). The CDR3 is 15 residues long. DNA for the CDR3: TGTGCCAGTAGTAATGGGGCAGTAATCTCCGGGGAGCTGTTTTTT. It encodes CASSNGAVISGELFF. The full variable domain, its missing parts supplied by reference TRBV19 and TRBJ2-2, is DGGITQSPKYLFRKEGQNVTLSCEQNLNHDAMYWYRQDPGQGLRLIYYSQIVNDFQKGDIAEGYSVSREKKESFPLTVTSAQKNPTAFYLCASSNGAVISGELFFGEGSRLTVL.

In this sample, this clone turned up a few times. The CDR3, as DNA: TGTGCCAGCAGTTCCCCTGCCGAGGGCAGGGGCCTTTGGGCTTTCTTT. This encodes CASSSPAEGRGLWAFF. The chain combines TRBV6-5 with TRBJ1-1, with a possible D match to TRBD1 (6 bases). This CDR3 comprises 16 residues. Between the trimmed V and J ends, which lost 4 bases and 11 bases, there was a span of 26 bases. Germline CDR1 reads MNHEY; CDR2 reads SVGAGI.